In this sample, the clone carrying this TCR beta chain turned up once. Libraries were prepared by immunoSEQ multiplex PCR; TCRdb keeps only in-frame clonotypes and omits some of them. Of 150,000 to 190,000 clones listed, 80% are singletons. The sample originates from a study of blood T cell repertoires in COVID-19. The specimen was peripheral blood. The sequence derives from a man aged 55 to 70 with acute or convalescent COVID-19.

CDR3 DNA sequence: TGTGCCAGCAGGCTAGGACAGGGCCTGTATGGCTACACCTTC. Amino acid sequence: CASRLGQGLYGYTF. The chain couples TRBV28 to TRBJ1-2; 8 nucleotides align to TRBD1. The CDR3 runs to 14 residues. The junction had 8 bases not matched to a gene; V was cut back by 6 bases and J by 5 bases. Germline loops: CDR1 MDHEN, CDR2 SYDVKM.